These 27 T cell receptor beta chains came from one sample sequenced in a study of T-cell reconstitution after alpha-beta-depleted transplantation in children. TCRbeta library construction was performed incorporating unique molecular identifiers. TCRdb passed the PCR reads through MiXCR, listing each CDR3 protein once. This sample yields hundreds of thousands of distinct CDR3 sequences, of which 15% to 20% are seen a single time; approximately 28% belongs to the top ten. The specimen comprised PBMCs, mostly from graft donor cells, sampled 360 days after TCRalphabeta/CD19-depleted stem cell transplant. The receptor source for this set is a boy younger than two who had a stem cell transplant for Wiskott-Aldrich syndrome, so the T cells may come from the graft donor.

A few counts support this clonotype. This chain uses TRBV2 with TRBJ1-1, with D maybe TRBD1 (5 bases). Between the trimmed V and J ends, which lost 4 bases and 10 bases, there was a span of 13 bases. Germline CDR1 SNHLY, CDR2 FYNNEI. This CDR3 spans 12 amino acids. The CDR3 spells CASSAGGAGAFF. The CDR3 DNA sequence: TGTGCCAGCAGTGCCGGCGGGGCGGGAGCTTTCTTT.

The chain couples TRBV4-3 to TRBJ2-1; no clear D. The CDR3 sequence is 15 residues long. The germline V and J ends were trimmed by 1 base and 7 bases, with 14 bases remaining between them. Germline CDR1 reads LGHNA; CDR2 reads YSLEER. The CDR3 sequence is CASSQARINGNEQFF. The CDR3 nucleotides are TGCGCCAGCAGCCAAGCTCGGATTAATGGGAATGAGCAGTTCTTC.

The rearrangement joins TRBV3-1 to TRBJ1-2; tentative D call: TRBD1 (5 bases). With 6 bases removed from V and 7 bases from J, the gap between germline ends came to 12 bases. The CDR3 is 12 amino acids. Germline values: CDR1 LGHDT, CDR2 YNNKEL (reference sequence). The CDR3 nucleotides read TGTGCCAGCAGAAGGGGCGAGAGTGGCTACACCTTC. The encoded protein is CASRRGESGYTF.

The rearrangement links TRBV4-3 to TRBJ2-7; 8 bases are a match to TRBD2. CDR3 size: 15 residues. V shed 1 base and J 5 bases; nucleotides not matched to a gene: 7. CDR1 is LGHNA and CDR2 is YSLEER in the germline V gene. For the CDR3, the DNA is TGCGCCAGCAGCCAAGTGCCAGCGGGAGTTAACGAGCAGTACTTC. Its protein product is CASSQVPAGVNEQYF.

The sample holds a few counts of this clonotype. The CDR3 is CSAPKFLRLAGVYNEQFF. Here the CDR3 DNA reads TGCAGTGCTCCTAAATTCCTCCGACTAGCGGGAGTTTACAATGAGCAGTTCTTC. The chain couples TRBV20-1 to TRBJ2-1; 12 nucleotides agree with TRBD2. Trimming at V came to 5 bases and at J to 4 bases, leaving 15 bases not matched to a gene. This CDR3 contains 18 residues. In germline, CDR1 is DFQATT, CDR2 SNEGSKA (reference sequence).

This clonotype was seen more than once but under ten times. The chain is built from TRBV5-1 and TRBJ2-3; 11 bases align to TRBD2. This CDR3 region has 14 residues. V lost 2 bases, J lost 7 bases, and 3 bases stayed unmatched. Per germline, CDR1 SGHRS and CDR2 YFSETQ. The CDR3 protein is CASSFTSGSYTQYF. The CDR3 coding sequence is TGCGCCAGCAGCTTCACTAGCGGGAGCTATACGCAGTATTTT.

This chain connects TRBV6-2 or TRBV6-3 to TRBJ2-5; TRBD1 aligns across 7 bases. The CDR3 has 13 amino acids. CDR1 is MNHEY, CDR2 SVGEGT, per germline. V lost 10 bases to trimming and J lost 1 base; unmatched junction nucleotides: 6. CDR3 nucleotides: TGTGCCACCTCCTACAGGGGCCAAGAGACCCAGTACTTC. Protein: CATSYRGQETQYF.

Ten or more counts support this clonotype. The chain carries TRBV5-1 and TRBJ2-1; TRBD2 matches at 7 bases. The germline V gene encodes CDR1 SGHRS and CDR2 YFSETQ. The ends lost 1 base at V and 3 bases at J; junction bases unmatched: 1. This CDR3 region has 14 residues. CDR3 sequence (DNA): TGCGCCAGCAGCTTGAGGGACTACTACAATGAGCAGTTCTTC. The encoded protein is CASSLRDYYNEQFF.

The V gene is TRBV5-6, the J gene TRBJ2-1, with 8 bases lining up with TRBD2. The length of the CDR3 is 14 residues. With V trimmed by 1 base and J by 5 bases, 2 bases remained unmatched. Germline V gene lookup returns CDR1 SGHDT and CDR2 YYEEEE. The CDR3 here is CASSLFGGDNEQFF. The CDR3 coding sequence is TGTGCCAGCAGCTTGTTCGGGGGGGACAATGAGCAGTTCTTC.

The CDR3 nucleotides are TGTGCCAGCAGTTACGGGCCCCGGGAGATCGAGCAGTACTTC. Translating gives CASSYGPREIEQYF. This rearrangement joins TRBV6-5 to TRBJ2-7, with D tentatively TRBD2 (6 bases). The CDR3 covers 14 residues. Trimming removed 2 bases from V and 6 bases from J, with 14 bases in between. Per germline, CDR1 MNHEY and CDR2 SVGAGI.

The chain recombines TRBV24-1 with TRBJ2-2; the D gene is possibly TRBD2 (6 bases). Per the germline V gene, CDR1 is KGHDR and CDR2 is SFDVKD. Deletions cut 1 base from V and 7 bases from J, with 15 bases between. CDR3 length equals 16 residues. The CDR3 region is CATSDFGRGKSGELFF. For the CDR3, the DNA is TGTGCCACCAGTGATTTCGGTCGGGGGAAAAGCGGGGAGCTGTTTTTT.

J is TRBJ2-5 and V is TRBV6-1; tentatively, D is TRBD2 (5 bases). Germline assignment: CDR1 MNHNS and CDR2 SASEGT. Trimming cost V 5 bases and J 2 bases, with 15 bases left between them. The CDR3 extends over 15 amino acids. The CDR3: CASSTTWELQETQYF. The CDR3 DNA reads TGTGCCAGCAGTACCACCTGGGAGTTACAAGAGACCCAGTACTTC.

This sequence joins TRBV14 and TRBJ2-2; D tentatively fits TRBD1 or TRBD2 (5 bases each). The germline V gene has CDR1 SGHDN and CDR2 FVKESK. CDR3 size: 17 residues. With 4 bases removed from V and 0 bases from J, the gap between germline ends came to 15 bases. Here the CDR3 DNA reads TGTGCCAGCAGCCCCTCCAAGGGGAGTGCGAACACCGGGGAGCTGTTTTTT. Its translation: CASSPSKGSANTGELFF.

This rearrangement joins TRBV7-9 to TRBJ1-2, with unresolved D. From germline, CDR1 is SEHNR and CDR2 FQNEAQ (reference sequence). V shed 2 bases and J shed 4 bases, with 5 bases lying between them. The CDR3 consists of 12 residues. This CDR3 reads CASSLNSYGYTF. DNA of the CDR3: TGTGCCAGCAGCTTAAATAGCTATGGCTACACCTTC.

J is TRBJ2-1 and V is TRBV11-2; no reliable D call. CDR1 and CDR2 (germline): SGHAT, FQNNGV. There are 17 residues in the CDR3. The V end lost 2 bases, the J end lost 1 base, and 15 bases lay between the germline ends. The CDR3 sequence: CASSLWLGAPSYNEQFF. The CDR3, as DNA: TGTGCCAGCAGCTTATGGTTAGGCGCCCCATCCTACAATGAGCAGTTCTTC.

This clonotype was found a few times. The genes are TRBV7-8 and TRBJ2-2; 7 bases are a match to TRBD2. The CDR3 loop spans 14 amino acids. Trimming cost V 7 bases and J 6 bases; bases outside gene matches: 8. CDR1 is SGHVS and CDR2 is FQNEAQ in the germline V gene. CDR3 residues: CASNRDYLSGELFF. The CDR3 DNA sequence: TGTGCCAGCAACCGGGACTACCTCTCCGGGGAGCTGTTTTTT.

V is TRBV24-1 and J is TRBJ1-5; D is unresolved. V lost 7 bases, J lost 4 bases, and 10 bases lay in between. Per germline, CDR1 KGHDR and CDR2 SFDVKD. The CDR3 loop spans 13 amino acids. The CDR3 DNA reads as TGTGCCACCAGCCCGGGTGGAAATCAGCCCCAGCATTTT. Its translation is CATSPGGNQPQHF.

This clonotype has more than one count but fewer than ten. This chain uses TRBV12-3 or TRBV12-4 with TRBJ2-1; 12 bases match TRBD2. The CDR3 sequence is 17 residues long. The V and J ends lost 0 bases and 12 bases, in that order; junction bases with no gene match: 12. The CDR3 DNA sequence: TGTGCCAGCAGTTTAGCGCTAGCGGGAGGGAATTTAGGTAGGCAGTTCTTC. It yields the protein CASSLALAGGNLGRQFF.

This clonotype was detected a few times. The chain is built from TRBV15 and TRBJ2-6; weak D call: TRBD1 (6 bases). There are 18 residues in the CDR3. Germline CDR1 reads LNHNV; CDR2 reads YYDKDF (reference sequence). V was clipped by 0 bases and J by 4 bases, with 16 bases between them. The CDR3 reads CATSRDGTRVLGANVLTF. The CDR3 nucleotides are TGTGCCACCAGCAGAGATGGGACAAGGGTTTTGGGGGCCAACGTCCTGACTTTC.

This clonotype was picked up a small number of times. The chain has TRBV4-3 and TRBJ2-7; the D is unclear. The germline gives CDR1 LGHNA, CDR2 YSLEER. This CDR3 is built from 14 residues. Trimming shortened V by 0 bases and J by 5 bases, and 11 bases separated the two germline ends. Here the CDR3 DNA reads TGCGCCAGCAGCCAAGAGTACGGTAGCCACGAGCAGTACTTC. It encodes CASSQEYGSHEQYF.

This clonotype came up a few times. The rearrangement links TRBV5-1 to TRBJ2-2; 9 positions agree with TRBD1. V lost 4 bases, J lost 0 bases, and 4 bases stayed unmatched. CDR3 length equals 16 residues. From germline, CDR1 is SGHRS and CDR2 YFSETQ. CDR3 sequence reads: CASSRGQGSNTGELFF. The CDR3, as DNA: TGCGCCAGCAGCCGGGGACAGGGTTCGAACACCGGGGAGCTGTTTTTT.

This chain uses TRBV10-3 with TRBJ2-6, with D possibly TRBD2 on 5 matching bases. Trimming stripped 6 bases from V and 0 bases from J, with 9 bases between. CDR1 is ENHRY and CDR2 is SYGVKD in the germline V gene. The CDR3 consists of 15 residues. This CDR3 reads CAIRQRDSGANVLTF. For the CDR3, the DNA is TGTGCCATCAGACAGAGGGACTCTGGGGCCAACGTCCTGACTTTC.

This clonotype showed up just a few times. The CDR3 bases are TGTGCCAGCAATGGGGGACAGCCCTCCTACAATGAGCAGTTCTTC. Translation gives CASNGGQPSYNEQFF. The chain recombines TRBV2 with TRBJ2-1; 7 bases match TRBD1. J was trimmed by 0 bases and V by 7 bases; bases with no gene match: 6. The germline gives CDR1 SNHLY, CDR2 FYNNEI. There are 15 residues in the CDR3. Supplemented by reference TRBV2 and TRBJ2-1, the full variable domain reads EPEVTQTPSHQVTQMGQEVILRCVPISNHLYFYWYRQILGQKVEFLVSFYNNEISEKSEIFDDQFSVERPDGSNFTLKIRSTKLEDSAMYFCASNGGQPSYNEQFFGPGTRLTVL.

V and J are TRBV18 and TRBJ2-3, with a tentative D call TRBD1 (5 bases). The CDR3 has 15 amino acids. Trimming took off 4 bases at V and 1 base at J, with 12 bases between the two ends. Germline assignment: CDR1 KGHSH and CDR2 LQKENI. The DNA of the CDR3 is TGTGCCAGCTCACTACAGGTAAAGGGCACAGATACGCAGTATTTT. Its protein is CASSLQVKGTDTQYF.

This chain uses TRBV2 with TRBJ2-7; no clear D gene. V shed 6 bases and J shed 3 bases, with 18 bases lying between them. This CDR3 has 15 residues. The germline V gene encodes CDR1 SNHLY and CDR2 FYNNEI. The CDR3 loop is CASRLFGSTGYEQYF. CDR3 sequence (DNA): TGTGCCAGCAGATTGTTCGGGTCTACGGGCTACGAGCAGTACTTC.

This clonotype was seen only a few times. The chain couples TRBV12-3 or TRBV12-4 to TRBJ2-7, with 8 bases fitting TRBD2. V shed 3 bases and J 3 bases; nucleotides not matched to a gene: 4. This CDR3 has 14 residues. CDR3: CASSFTGTSYEQYF. Here the CDR3 DNA reads TGTGCCAGCAGTTTTACGGGGACTAGCTACGAGCAGTACTTC.

This clonotype was detected a few times. This rearrangement joins TRBV28 to TRBJ1-1; D call uncertain. The V end lost 3 bases, the J end lost 10 bases, and 9 bases lay between the germline ends. CDR1 MDHEN and CDR2 SYDVKM come from the germline V gene. The CDR3 is 11 amino acids. The CDR3 nucleotides read TGTGCCAGCAGTTTTCCCGCGGGAGCTTTCTTT. It translates to CASSFPAGAFF. Drawing the rest from reference TRBV28 and TRBJ1-1, the complete variable domain is DVKVTQSSRYLVKRTGEKVFLECVQDMDHENMFWYRQDPGLGLRLIYFSYDVKMKEKGDIPEGYSVSREKKERFSLILESASTNQTSMYLCASSFPAGAFFGQGTRLTVV.